The 22 T cell receptor beta chains listed next were all sequenced from one sample in a study of blood T cell repertoires in COVID-19. Using immunoSEQ multiplex PCR, the repertoire was profiled, and TCRdb retains in-frame clones only, with some absent. The sample comprises over 200,000 clones, nearly 90% of which are singletons, and 10% to 11% rests with the top ten. Sequenced material: PBMCs or T cells enriched from blood (not recorded which). Every receptor here comes from a man aged 30-40 years who had recovered from COVID-19.

V usage is TRBV10-3 and J usage is TRBJ2-5; 8 bases align to TRBD2. Trimming cost V 7 bases and J 5 bases; bases outside gene matches: 6. The CDR3 is 13 residues long. CDR1 and CDR2 (germline): ENHRY, SYGVKD. CDR3 DNA: TGTGCCATCACCCCGGGGGGGAGCGAGACCCAGTACTTC. It codes for CAITPGGSETQYF.

V gene TRBV2 combines with J gene TRBJ1-1, with D possibly TRBD1 on 6 matching bases. Germline CDR1 SNHLY, CDR2 FYNNEI. CDR3 length: 13 residues. V was clipped by 8 bases and J by 5 bases, with 15 bases between them. The CDR3, as DNA: TGTGCCAGCCCTGAAGGGGGAGGAACTGAAGCTTTCTTT. Translated, it gives CASPEGGGTEAFF.

The V gene is TRBV2, the J gene TRBJ1-4, with 7 nucleotides matching TRBD1. The CDR3 is made up of 13 amino acids. CDR1 and CDR2 from the germline V gene are SNHLY and FYNNEI. V was pared by 6 bases and J by 7 bases, with 5 bases of the junction left unmatched. Written as DNA, the CDR3 is TGTGCCAGCAGGGGACAGCTACCTGAAAAACTGTTTTTT. The encoded protein is CASRGQLPEKLFF. Looking up the rest from reference TRBV2 and TRBJ1-4 gives the full variable domain: EPEVTQTPSHQVTQMGQEVILRCVPISNHLYFYWYRQILGQKVEFLVSFYNNEISEKSEIFDDQFSVERPDGSNFTLKIRSTKLEDSAMYFCASRGQLPEKLFFGSGTQLSVL.

V is TRBV10-1 and J is TRBJ2-7; D is unclear. V was trimmed by 0 bases and J by 3 bases, leaving 6 bases between them. Germline values: CDR1 WNHNN, CDR2 SYGVQD (reference sequence). The CDR3 has 13 residues. This chain's CDR3 is CASSESPGYEQYF. The CDR3 bases are TGCGCCAGCAGTGAGTCTCCCGGCTACGAGCAGTACTTC.

The chain is built from TRBV29-1 and TRBJ1-1, with D tentatively TRBD1 (5 bases). CDR3 size: 14 residues. Germline lookup yields CDR1 SQVTM and CDR2 ANQGSEA. V was pared by 8 bases and J by 0 bases, with 16 bases between. The CDR3 DNA is TGCAGCACAAGGCAGGGCAGATTGAACACTGAAGCTTTCTTT. As protein: CSTRQGRLNTEAFF.

V usage is TRBV5-1 and J usage is TRBJ2-5; D not certain. The germline V and J ends were trimmed by 0 bases and 1 base, with 4 bases remaining between them. CDR1 and CDR2 (germline): SGHRS, YFSETQ. The CDR3 runs 13 residues. Written as DNA, the CDR3 is TGCGCCAGCAGCTTGGAGAGCCAAGAGACCCAGTACTTC. This encodes CASSLESQETQYF.

The V call is TRBV30, the J call TRBJ2-1, with a possible D match to TRBD1 (5 bases). The CDR3 spans 15 residues. Germline assignment: CDR1 GTSNPN and CDR2 SVGIG (reference sequence). V gave up 7 bases and J gave up 1 base, with 17 bases separating them. The CDR3 loop reads CAFTKGRVSYNEQFF. In nucleotides, the CDR3 is TGTGCCTTCACCAAGGGCAGGGTATCCTACAATGAGCAGTTCTTC.

The chain has TRBV5-4 and TRBJ2-3, with D unclear. This CDR3 has 13 amino acids. CDR1 is SGHNT and CDR2 is YYREEE in the germline V gene (reference sequence). V was pared by 7 bases and J by 3 bases, with 12 bases between. CDR3 nucleotides: TGTGCCAGCCAAGCTACCTGGACAGATACGCAGTATTTT. Amino acid sequence: CASQATWTDTQYF. The variable domain in full, with the rest retrieved from reference TRBV5-4 and TRBJ2-3, is ETGVTQSPTHLIKTRGQQVTLRCSSQSGHNTVSWYQQALGQGPQFIFQYYREEENGRGNFPPRFSGLQFPNYSSELNVNALELDDSALYLCASQATWTDTQYFGPGTRLTVL.

This CDR3 reads CASSLAPRGNTEAFF. The CDR3 nucleotides are TGTGCCAGCAGCTTAGCTCCAAGGGGGAACACTGAAGCTTTCTTT. This sequence joins TRBV7-2 and TRBJ1-1, with D possibly TRBD1 on 5 matching bases. This CDR3 is built from 15 residues. Deletions cut 0 bases from V and 1 base from J, with 9 bases between. CDR1 SGHTA and CDR2 FQGNSA come from the germline V gene. The whole variable domain, filled in from reference TRBV7-2 and TRBJ1-1, reads GAGVSQSPSNKVTEKGKDVELRCDPISGHTALYWYRQSLGQGLEFLIYFQGNSAPDKSGLPSDRFSAERTGGSVSTLTIQRTQQEDSAVYLCASSLAPRGNTEAFFGQGTRLTVV.

This clone was observed a few times. V is TRBV6-5 and J is TRBJ2-5, with D uncertain. CDR3 length: 12 residues. Germline values: CDR1 MNHEY, CDR2 SVGAGI. With 5 bases removed from V and 5 bases from J, the gap between germline ends came to 9 bases. The CDR3 loop reads CASSQFRETQYF. The CDR3 DNA reads TGTGCCAGCAGTCAATTCCGGGAGACCCAGTACTTC.

The chain joins TRBV7-2 to TRBJ2-7, with 8 positions matching TRBD2. The trim removed 2 bases at V and 3 bases at J, leaving 9 bases unmatched. The CDR3 has 16 residues. Germline CDR1 SGHTA, CDR2 FQGNSA. The CDR3 is CASSLSGGLDYYEQYF. The CDR3 DNA follows: TGTGCCAGCAGCTTAAGTGGGGGACTAGACTACTACGAGCAGTACTTC.

This clone turned up a few times. This chain uses TRBV5-6 with TRBJ1-2; 8 positions match TRBD1. V was clipped by 1 base and J by 3 bases; unmatched bases: 11. CDR3 length equals 17 residues. Germline CDR1 reads SGHDT; CDR2 reads YYEEEE. The CDR3 spells CASSLPTSGQGDYGYTF. The CDR3 region has the DNA TGTGCCAGCAGCTTGCCCACGTCCGGACAGGGAGACTATGGCTACACCTTC. The full variable domain, with the rest looked up from reference TRBV5-6 and TRBJ1-2, is DAGVTQSPTHLIKTRGQQVTLRCSPKSGHDTVSWYQQALGQGPQFIFQYYEEEERQRGNFPDRFSGHQFPNYSSELNVNALLLGDSALYLCASSLPTSGQGDYGYTFGSGTRLTVV.

This clone has a handful of counts. The chain has TRBV16 and TRBJ1-1; possible D gene TRBD1, 5 bases. Germline V CDR1 and CDR2: KGHSY, FQNENV. V shed 2 bases and J shed 3 bases, with 10 bases lying between them. This CDR3 spans 14 amino acids. This chain's CDR3 is CASSQRQTDTEAFF. The CDR3 DNA is TGTGCCAGCAGCCAACGACAGACCGACACTGAAGCTTTCTTT.

The rearrangement uses TRBV27 and TRBJ2-5; D perhaps matches TRBD1 (5 bases). Looked up from germline, CDR1 is MNHEY and CDR2 is SMNVEV (reference sequence). The CDR3 is 13 residues long. V was pared by 3 bases and J by 5 bases, with 10 bases between. In nucleotides, the CDR3 is TGTGCCAGCAGTTTGCGGCAGGGCGAGACCCAGTACTTC. Encoded protein: CASSLRQGETQYF.

V and J are TRBV5-8 and TRBJ1-2; no firm D call. The germline CDR1 and CDR2 sequences are SGHTS and YDEGEE. V lost 4 bases and J 5 bases, leaving 18 bases between the germline ends. The CDR3 totals 15 residues. The CDR3 region has the DNA TGTGCCAGCAGCCCGGTTTATTACAGAAGATATGGCTACACCTTC. This gives the protein CASSPVYYRRYGYTF.

The chain uses TRBV7-9 and TRBJ1-4; D may be TRBD1 (6 bases). Germline V lookup: CDR1 SEHNR, CDR2 FQNEAQ (reference sequence). This CDR3 has 15 amino acids. Trimming left V 5 bases short and J 3 bases short, with 13 bases between. The CDR3 here is CASSPVGGSNEKLFF. The CDR3 nucleotides read TGTGCCAGCAGCCCAGTAGGGGGATCTAATGAAAAACTGTTTTTT. The variable domain in full, with the rest retrieved from reference TRBV7-9 and TRBJ1-4, is DTGVSQNPRHKITKRGQNVTFRCDPISEHNRLYWYRQTLGQGPEFLTYFQNEAQLEKSRLLSDRFSAERPKGSFSTLEIQRTEQGDSAMYLCASSPVGGSNEKLFFGSGTQLSVL.

The gene calls are TRBV2 and TRBJ1-6; the match to TRBD1 covers 10 bases. Germline CDR1 SNHLY, CDR2 FYNNEI. The CDR3 loop spans 16 amino acids. V shed 10 bases, J shed 9 bases, and the junction held 15 bases outside the gene matches. The CDR3 protein is CATEPTGTGAGSPLHF. The CDR3 bases are TGTGCCACCGAGCCTACCGGGACAGGGGCTGGTTCACCCCTCCACTTT.

This clone was seen a few times. The genes are TRBV2 and TRBJ2-5; D is unresolved. The CDR3 consists of 13 residues. Germline V CDR1 and CDR2: SNHLY, FYNNEI. Trimming stripped 6 bases from V and 2 bases from J, with 10 bases between. CDR3: CASSYLEQETQYF. The DNA for the CDR3 is TGTGCCAGCAGCTACCTAGAACAAGAGACCCAGTACTTC.

This clone was detected once. The V call is TRBV27, the J call TRBJ1-5; 11 nucleotides match TRBD1. The CDR3 extends over 16 amino acids. Per the germline V gene, CDR1 is MNHEY and CDR2 is SMNVEV (reference sequence). V was clipped by 11 bases and J by 0 bases; unmatched bases: 9. The CDR3 DNA is TGTGCCGGCCGGGACAGGGGGACATATAGCAATCAGCCCCAGCATTTT. As protein: CAGRDRGTYSNQPQHF.

The CDR3 DNA reads TGTGCCAGCAGCCCCTGGGGGGAGGCTGAAGCTTTCTTT. It encodes CASSPWGEAEAFF. The chain couples TRBV27 to TRBJ1-1; possibly TRBD1 for D (5 bases). Trimming took off 6 bases at V and 6 bases at J, with 14 bases between the two ends. Per germline, CDR1 MNHEY and CDR2 SMNVEV (reference sequence). The CDR3 consists of 13 residues.

This sequence joins TRBV9 and TRBJ1-1; 8 nucleotides align to TRBD1. Germline V lookup: CDR1 SGDLS, CDR2 YYNGEE. V gave up 1 base and J gave up 7 bases; unmatched junction bases: 9. The length of the CDR3 is 15 residues. CDR3 residues: CASSVTTGGPHEAFF. The CDR3, as DNA: TGTGCCAGCAGCGTAACTACAGGGGGTCCACATGAAGCTTTCTTT.

V is TRBV19 and J is TRBJ2-7; TRBD2 might be the D (6 bases). This CDR3 has 12 amino acids. Germline assignment: CDR1 LNHDA and CDR2 SQIVND (reference sequence). V lost 3 bases and J 6 bases, leaving 9 bases between the germline ends. CDR3 nucleotides: TGTGCCAGTAGTATCGGGGGTTCCGAGCAGTACTTC. Its translation is CASSIGGSEQYF.